Below are 21 T cell receptor beta chains sequenced from a single sample in a study of shared clonotypes between healthy human individuals. CD45RO-negative cells were positively selected for CCR7, leaving out terminally differentiated effector memory CD45RA+ cells. The repertoire was sequenced with immunoSEQ multiplex PCR; TCRdb's copy has only in-frame clones and lacks some. In the table there are about 2 million clones, roughly 94% of which are singletons. Sequenced: naive CD8+ T cells sorted from blood. These receptor sequences come from a young man in good health.

This clone came up once. The chain has TRBV6-5 and TRBJ2-3; no clear D gene. Germline values: CDR1 MNHEY, CDR2 SVGAGI. V lost 6 bases and J lost 2, with 6 bases in between. The CDR3 is 12 residues long. Here the CDR3 reads CASREDTDTQYF. CDR3 in DNA: TGTGCCAGCAGGGAAGACACAGATACGCAGTATTTT.

The J gene is TRBJ2-5, the V gene TRBV7-9, with 8 bases identical to TRBD2. Germline-derived CDR1 and CDR2 are SEHNR and FQNEAQ (reference sequence). Germline trimming cut 5 bases from V and 2 bases from J; bases unmatched to any gene: 4. This CDR3 region has 14 residues. The CDR3 spells CASSQLAVQETQYF. The CDR3 coding sequence is TGTGCCAGCAGCCAACTAGCGGTTCAAGAGACCCAGTACTTC. Full variable domain (missing parts from reference TRBV7-9 and TRBJ2-5): DTGVSQNPRHKITKRGQNVTFRCDPISEHNRLYWYRQTLGQGPEFLTYFQNEAQLEKSRLLSDRFSAERPKGSFSTLEIQRTEQGDSAMYLCASSQLAVQETQYFGPGTRLLVL.

J is TRBJ2-7 and V is TRBV6-1; D is tentatively TRBD1 or TRBD2 (6 bases each). CDR1 and CDR2 (germline): MNHNS, SASEGT. The germline V and J ends were trimmed by 2 bases and 7 bases, with 18 bases remaining between them. This CDR3 region has 15 residues. The CDR3 bases are TGTGCCAGCAGTGAATGGGGGGCCGGGAAATATGAGCAGTACTTC. Its protein product is CASSEWGAGKYEQYF.

This clone was seen just once. This chain connects TRBV7-2 to TRBJ2-2; unclear D gene. The V end was cut by 1 base, the J end by 5 bases, with 5 bases between. Germline V gene lookup returns CDR1 SGHTA and CDR2 FQGNSA. The CDR3 length is 13 residues. CDR3 sequence (DNA): TGTGCCAGCAGCTTAGTAGCTACCGGGGAGCTGTTTTTT. This gives the protein CASSLVATGELFF.

On this clone itself: The same CDR3 arises from other DNA sequences in this sample as well. This chain joins TRBV29-1 and TRBJ2-7; possible D gene TRBD2, 5 bases. The CDR3 length is 11 residues. The ends were cut back, 6 bases at V and 0 bases at J, with 6 bases in the middle. Per germline, CDR1 SQVTM and CDR2 ANQGSEA. CDR3 region: CSVRDSYEQYF. The CDR3, as DNA: TGCAGCGTGAGGGACTCCTACGAGCAGTACTTC.

The chain links TRBV29-1 to TRBJ2-7, with 11 bases lining up with TRBD1. This CDR3 has 14 residues. Trimming removed 6 bases from V and 3 bases from J; junction bases left unmatched: 7. Looked up from germline, CDR1 is SQVTM and CDR2 is ANQGSEA. CDR3 nucleotide sequence: TGCAGCGTGACCACCGGGACAGGGGGCTACGAGCAGTACTTC. Amino acid sequence: CSVTTGTGGYEQYF.

V gene TRBV27 combines with J gene TRBJ2-5; TRBD2 is a possible D gene (5 bases). Trimming shortened V by 5 bases and J by 1 base, and 11 bases separated the two germline ends. Germline CDR1 and CDR2: MNHEY and SMNVEV (reference sequence). The CDR3 is 14 amino acids. This chain's CDR3 is CASSELAFQETQYF. CDR3 sequence (DNA): TGTGCCAGCAGTGAGCTAGCTTTCCAAGAGACCCAGTACTTC.

Comment on this clone: At the DNA level, this CDR3 is encoded by other sequences in the same sample as well. This sequence joins TRBV4-1 and TRBJ2-7, with D perhaps TRBD1 (6 bases). Germline V gives CDR1 MGHRA, CDR2 YSYEKL. The CDR3 is 14 residues long. Trimming cost V 0 bases and J 2 bases, with 8 bases left between them. CDR3 DNA: TGCGCCAGCAGCCAAGATGCAGGGGCCTACGAGCAGTACTTC. It is translated as CASSQDAGAYEQYF.

In the case of this clone: This same CDR3 is encoded by further DNA sequences in the sample. The chain combines TRBV11-2 with TRBJ2-3; D unclear. CDR1 is SGHAT and CDR2 is FQNNGV in the germline V gene. V was cut by 4 bases and J by 4 bases, with 3 bases left in between. There are 11 residues in the CDR3. The CDR3 reads CASSSPDTQYF. The CDR3 DNA sequence: TGTGCCAGCAGCTCTCCAGATACGCAGTATTTT.

This chain links TRBV9 with TRBJ2-5, with 8 nucleotides matching TRBD1. Trimming cost V 3 bases and J 2 bases; bases outside gene matches: 9. Per germline, CDR1 SGDLS and CDR2 YYNGEE. The CDR3 is 16 amino acids. CDR3 sequence: CASSAPRTGKQETQYF. The CDR3, as DNA: TGTGCCAGCAGCGCCCCCCGGACAGGGAAGCAAGAGACCCAGTACTTC.

This rearrangement joins TRBV7-9 to TRBJ2-7; weak D call: TRBD2 (6 bases). Germline V gene lookup returns CDR1 SEHNR and CDR2 FQNEAQ (reference sequence). V lost 1 base to trimming and J lost 4 bases, with 17 bases between them. The CDR3 is 16 amino acids. The CDR3 DNA reads TGTGCCAGCAGCTTAGAGGGGAGCCTAGCGAGGTACGAGCAGTACTTC. This codes for CASSLEGSLARYEQYF.

This CDR3 is CASSYGTGNQPQHF. The CDR3 region has the DNA TGTGCCAGCAGCTACGGGACAGGTAATCAGCCCCAGCATTTT. V is TRBV5-6 and J is TRBJ1-5; 8 nucleotides agree with TRBD1. V dropped 3 bases and J dropped 4; count of bases not matched to a gene: 3. The CDR3 has 14 amino acids. The V gene's germline CDR1 is SGHDT and CDR2 YYEEEE.

This clone was seen only once. The rearrangement links TRBV6-4 to TRBJ1-1, with 7 bases identical to TRBD1. V dropped 5 bases and J dropped 4; count of bases not matched to a gene: 7. CDR3 length: 14 residues. The V gene's germline CDR1 is MRHNA and CDR2 SNTAGT. The chain's CDR3 is CASSQEGAATEAFF. DNA for the CDR3: TGTGCCAGCAGTCAAGAGGGGGCCGCCACTGAAGCTTTCTTT.

V is TRBV30 and J is TRBJ2-7; 7 bases map to TRBD1. The CDR3 loop spans 15 amino acids. Germline V gene data show CDR1 as GTSNPN and CDR2 as SVGIG (reference sequence). Unmatched junction bases numbered 7, after V lost 2 bases and J lost 0 bases. The CDR3 is CAWSLWTGDSYEQYF. The CDR3 bases are TGTGCCTGGAGTTTATGGACAGGCGACTCCTACGAGCAGTACTTC.

The chain uses TRBV7-9 and TRBJ2-3; TRBD2 matches 7 bases. Germline-derived CDR1 and CDR2 are SEHNR and FQNEAQ (reference sequence). The junction had 11 bases not matched to a gene; V was cut back by 5 bases and J by 3 bases. The CDR3 totals 16 residues. CDR3 DNA sequence: TGTGCCAGCAGCCCCCAAGCGGGGACCGTAACAGATACGCAGTATTTT. Amino acid sequence: CASSPQAGTVTDTQYF.

The rearrangement uses TRBV2 and TRBJ2-7; D ambiguous. Germline V gives CDR1 SNHLY, CDR2 FYNNEI. CDR3 length: 13 residues. V shed 6 bases and J shed 3 bases, with 12 bases lying between them. The CDR3 DNA sequence: TGTGCCAGCAGCTTCGTTAACATCTACGAGCAGTACTTC. Protein sequence: CASSFVNIYEQYF.

This clone came up once. The junction differs from germline at one of its ends, possibly a read error. The chain employs TRBV7-7 and TRBJ2-1; D not resolved. The CDR3 contains 13 residues. The germline V gene has CDR1 SSHAT and CDR2 FNYEAQ (reference sequence). The CDR3 DNA follows: TGTGCTAGCAGCTTAGCAGTAAACAATGAGCAGTTCTTC. This gives the protein CASSLAVNNEQFF.

This clone was seen a single time. The CDR3 sequence: CASSLGPGTGTGQYF. For the CDR3, the DNA is TGCGCCAGCAGCTTGGGTCCAGGGACGGGTACCGGGCAGTACTTC. The rearrangement joins TRBV5-1 to TRBJ2-7; D may be TRBD1 or TRBD2 (5 bases each). The length of the CDR3 is 15 residues. Germline V gene lookup returns CDR1 SGHRS and CDR2 YFSETQ. V dropped 0 bases and J dropped 9 bases, with 19 bases sitting between them. Combining the CDR3 with reference TRBV5-1 and TRBJ2-7 gives the whole variable domain KAGVTQTPRYLIKTRGQQVTLSCSPISGHRSVSWYQQTPGQGLQFLFEYFSETQRNKGNFPGRFSGRQFSNSRSEMNVSTLELGDSALYLCASSLGPGTGTGQYFGPGTRLTVT.

The chain couples TRBV27 to TRBJ1-4; 7 bases map to TRBD1. The CDR3 runs 16 residues. Germline CDR1 MNHEY, CDR2 SMNVEV (reference sequence). Germline trimming cut 5 bases from V and 5 bases from J; bases unmatched to any gene: 11. CDR3 in DNA: TGTGCCAGCAGTCCACAGGGGTATGCGTGGAATGAAAAACTGTTTTTT. Translating it yields CASSPQGYAWNEKLFF.

The chain joins TRBV6-5 to TRBJ2-7, with D possibly TRBD1 on 6 matching bases. Germline CDR1 MNHEY, CDR2 SVGAGI. This CDR3 spans 14 amino acids. Between the trimmed V and J ends, which lost 6 bases and 1 base, there was a span of 13 bases. The CDR3 protein is CASSLTGPSYEQYF. The DNA of the CDR3 is TGTGCCAGCAGCCTAACAGGGCCTTCCTACGAGCAGTACTTC.

V gene TRBV6-1 combines with J gene TRBJ2-5; D gene ambiguous. Germline-derived CDR1 and CDR2 are MNHNS and SASEGT. The CDR3 spans 13 residues. V was cut by 3 bases and J by 3 bases, with 8 bases left in between. The CDR3 protein is CASSDLTEETQYF. In DNA form, the CDR3 reads TGTGCCAGCAGTGATCTGACGGAAGAGACCCAGTACTTC.